This T cell receptor (beta chain) was retrieved from a study of tumor-infiltrating lymphocytes in primary liver carcinoma. Unsorted bulk tissue of roughly 18-31 mg yielded co-extracted RNA and DNA. CDR3 length: 13 amino acids. Germline loops: CDR1 SGHAT, CDR2 FQDESV (reference sequence). A word on this clonotype: The junction departs from the called germline gene at one end, perhaps through a read error.

Production of TCR beta cDNA used approximately 480 ng total RNA together with a constant-region primer. Amplification in three nested multiplex PCR rounds with slightly modified ARM-PCR gave rise to TCR beta libraries. TRBV1-TRBV30 forward primers paired with a C-beta reverse primer were used in the first two PCR rounds, which ran approximately 10 cycles each. Each CDR3 protein is one row after TCRdb ran MiXCR on the multiplex PCR reads. The sample shows 150,000 to 200,000 distinct CDR3 sequences, about 85% of them seen only once. The rearrangement uses TRBV11-1 and TRBJ1-6; D is possibly TRBD1 (5 bases). The clonotype comes from a man aged 35 to 55 with primary liver carcinoma and hepatitis B virus infection. Sequencing was performed on tumor tissue from primary liver carcinoma. CDR3 coding DNA: TGTGCCAGAAGCCGGACACTGGTTTCATCCCTCCAATTT. Translating it yields CARSRTLVSSLQF.